This TCR beta chain was sequenced during a study of T cells in tumors after PD-1 blockade. Study information: Prior checkpoint blockade, systemic immunosuppressant use, or anti-cancer therapy within 4 weeks excluded patients. General study points: Expanded exhausted CD8+ clones after therapy were mostly novel clonotypes.

This CDR3 has 14 amino acids. The V and J ends lost 0 bases and 5 bases respectively, with 5 bases between them. Germline values: CDR1 MNHNS, CDR2 SASEGT. The assay was immunoSEQ multiplex PCR, and TCRdb's table has in-frame clones only and misses some. The sample lists about 5,800 clones, 65% to 80% occurring once. Concerning this clone: Its antigen remains unidentified.

The same primary tumor site was biopsied both before and after PD-1 blockade. This chain connects TRBV6-1 to TRBJ1-6; no reliable D call. Sample: tumor tissue, taken before anti-PD-1 treatment. The TCR originated in a human donor with basal cell carcinoma. CDR3 residues: CASSEATDNSPLHF. The CDR3 DNA reads TGTGCCAGCAGTGAAGCGACTGATAATTCACCCCTCCACTTT.